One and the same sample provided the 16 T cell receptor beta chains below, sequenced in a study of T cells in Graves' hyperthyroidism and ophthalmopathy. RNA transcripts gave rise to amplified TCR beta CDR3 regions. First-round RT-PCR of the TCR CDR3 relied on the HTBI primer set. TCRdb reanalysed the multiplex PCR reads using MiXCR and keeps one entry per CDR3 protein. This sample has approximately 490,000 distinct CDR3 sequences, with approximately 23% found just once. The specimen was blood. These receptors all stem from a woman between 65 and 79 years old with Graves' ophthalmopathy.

The DNA for the CDR3 is TGTGCCAGCAGCTTTTCTAGAGCAGATACGCAGTATTTT. It translates to CASSFSRADTQYF. This chain uses TRBV11-2 with TRBJ2-3, with unresolved D. Germline CDR1 and CDR2: SGHAT and FQNNGV. The CDR3 runs 13 residues. With 3 bases removed from V and 4 bases from J, the gap between germline ends came to 8 bases.

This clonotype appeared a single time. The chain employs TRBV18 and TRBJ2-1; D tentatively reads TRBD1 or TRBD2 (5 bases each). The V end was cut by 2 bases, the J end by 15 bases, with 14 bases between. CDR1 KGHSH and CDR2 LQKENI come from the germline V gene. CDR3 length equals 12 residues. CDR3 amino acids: CASSPGQGDPFF. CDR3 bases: TGTGCCAGCTCACCAGGGCAGGGAGATCCGTTCTTC. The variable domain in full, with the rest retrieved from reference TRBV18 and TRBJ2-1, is NAGVMQNPRHLVRRRGQEARLRCSPMKGHSHVYWYRQLPEEGLKFMVYLQKENIIDESGMPKERFSAEFPKEGPSILRIQQVVRGDSAAYFCASSPGQGDPFFGPGTRLTVL.

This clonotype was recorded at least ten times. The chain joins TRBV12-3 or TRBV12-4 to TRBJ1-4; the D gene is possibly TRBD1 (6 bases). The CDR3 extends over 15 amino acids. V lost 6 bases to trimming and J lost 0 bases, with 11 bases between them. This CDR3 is CASSRQVATNEKLFF. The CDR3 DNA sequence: TGTGCCAGCAGCCGACAGGTTGCAACTAATGAAAAACTGTTTTTT.

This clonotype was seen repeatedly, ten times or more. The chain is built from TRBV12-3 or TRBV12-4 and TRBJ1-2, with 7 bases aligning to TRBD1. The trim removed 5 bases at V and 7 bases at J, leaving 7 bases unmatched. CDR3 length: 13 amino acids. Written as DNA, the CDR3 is TGTGCCAGCAGTCGACAGGGTACCAGTGGCTACACCTTC. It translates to CASSRQGTSGYTF.

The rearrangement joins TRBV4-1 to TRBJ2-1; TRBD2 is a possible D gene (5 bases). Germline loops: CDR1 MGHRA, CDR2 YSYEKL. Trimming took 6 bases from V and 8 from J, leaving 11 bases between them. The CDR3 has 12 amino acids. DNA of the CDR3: TGCGCCAGCAGTTTCACGGGATATGAGCAGTTCTTC. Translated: CASSFTGYEQFF.

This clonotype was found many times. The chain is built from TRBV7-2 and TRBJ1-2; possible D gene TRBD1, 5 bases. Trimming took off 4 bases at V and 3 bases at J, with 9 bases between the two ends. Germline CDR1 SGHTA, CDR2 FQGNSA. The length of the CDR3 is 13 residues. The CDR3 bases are TGTGCCAGCAGCTCAAGGGGCGACTATGGCTACACCTTC. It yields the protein CASSSRGDYGYTF.

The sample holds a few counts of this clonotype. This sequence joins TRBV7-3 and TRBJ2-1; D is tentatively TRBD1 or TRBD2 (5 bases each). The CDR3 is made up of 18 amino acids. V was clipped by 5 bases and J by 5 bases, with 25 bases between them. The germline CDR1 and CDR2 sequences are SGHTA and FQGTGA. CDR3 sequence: CASSPPLGTVLSHNEQFF. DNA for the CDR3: TGTGCCAGCAGCCCACCCCTCGGGACGGTGCTGAGTCACAATGAGCAGTTCTTC.

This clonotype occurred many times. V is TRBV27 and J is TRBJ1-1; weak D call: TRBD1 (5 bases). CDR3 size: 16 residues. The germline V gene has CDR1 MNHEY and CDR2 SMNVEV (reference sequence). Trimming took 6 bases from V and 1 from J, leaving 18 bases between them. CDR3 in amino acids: CASSSGGQGWNTEAFF. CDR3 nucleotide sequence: TGTGCCAGCAGCTCAGGAGGACAAGGGTGGAACACTGAAGCTTTCTTT.

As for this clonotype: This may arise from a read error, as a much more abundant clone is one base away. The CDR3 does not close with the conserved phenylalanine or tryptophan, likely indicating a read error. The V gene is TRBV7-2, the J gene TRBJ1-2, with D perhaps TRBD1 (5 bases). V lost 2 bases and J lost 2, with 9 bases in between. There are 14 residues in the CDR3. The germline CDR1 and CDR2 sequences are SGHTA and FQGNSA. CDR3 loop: CASSLNRDNYGYTS. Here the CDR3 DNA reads TGTGCCAGCAGCTTAAACCGGGACAACTATGGCTACACCTCC.

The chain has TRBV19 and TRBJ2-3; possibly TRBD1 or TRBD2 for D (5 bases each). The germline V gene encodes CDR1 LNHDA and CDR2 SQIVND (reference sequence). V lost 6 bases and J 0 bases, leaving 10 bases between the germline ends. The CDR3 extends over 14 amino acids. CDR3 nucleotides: TGTGCCAGTAGGAGGGGCCCGAGCACAGATACGCAGTATTTT. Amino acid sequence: CASRRGPSTDTQYF.

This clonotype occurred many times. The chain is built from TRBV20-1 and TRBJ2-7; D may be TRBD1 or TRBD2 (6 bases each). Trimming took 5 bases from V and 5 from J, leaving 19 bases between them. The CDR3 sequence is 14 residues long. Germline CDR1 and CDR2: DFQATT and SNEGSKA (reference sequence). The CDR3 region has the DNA TGCAGTGCTCTGGAGGGGGTTCGTATCCACGAGCAGTACTTC. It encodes CSALEGVRIHEQYF.

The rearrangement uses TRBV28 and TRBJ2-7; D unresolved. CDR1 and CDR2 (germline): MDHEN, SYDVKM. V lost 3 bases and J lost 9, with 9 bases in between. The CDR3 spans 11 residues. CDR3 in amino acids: CASSFLGRQYF. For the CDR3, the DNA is TGTGCCAGCAGTTTCCTAGGGCGGCAGTACTTC.

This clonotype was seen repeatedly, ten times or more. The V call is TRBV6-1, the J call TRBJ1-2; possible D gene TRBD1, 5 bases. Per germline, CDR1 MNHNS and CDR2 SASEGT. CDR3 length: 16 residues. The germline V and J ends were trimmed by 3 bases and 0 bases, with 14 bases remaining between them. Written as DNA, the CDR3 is TGTGCCAGCAGTGATATGGCGCAGGGAACTAACTATGGCTACACCTTC. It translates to CASSDMAQGTNYGYTF.

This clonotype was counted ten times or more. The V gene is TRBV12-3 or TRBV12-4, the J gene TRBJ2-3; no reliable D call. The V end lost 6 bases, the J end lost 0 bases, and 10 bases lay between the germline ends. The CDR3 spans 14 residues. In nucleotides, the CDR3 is TGTGCCAGCAGCACCCTCCGGAGCACAGATACGCAGTATTTT. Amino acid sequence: CASSTLRSTDTQYF.

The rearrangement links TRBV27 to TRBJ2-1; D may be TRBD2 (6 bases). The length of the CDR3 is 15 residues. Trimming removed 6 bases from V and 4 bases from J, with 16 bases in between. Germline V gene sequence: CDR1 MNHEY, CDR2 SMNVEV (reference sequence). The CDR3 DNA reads TGTGCCAGCAGCAAAGGGACTGGGATATACAATGAGCAGTTCTTC. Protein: CASSKGTGIYNEQFF.

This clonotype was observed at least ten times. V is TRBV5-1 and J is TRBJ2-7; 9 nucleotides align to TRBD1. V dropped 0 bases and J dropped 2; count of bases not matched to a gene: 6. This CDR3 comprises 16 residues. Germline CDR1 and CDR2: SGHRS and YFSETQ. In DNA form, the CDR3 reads TGCGCCAGCAGCTTGGCCGTGGACAGGGGAGCCTACGAGCAGTACTTC. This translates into CASSLAVDRGAYEQYF.